A selection of T cell receptor beta chains follows, all from one sample in a study of blood T cell repertoires in COVID-19. The repertoire was sequenced with immunoSEQ multiplex PCR; TCRdb's copy has only in-frame clones and lacks some. The table includes about 220,000 clones, 84% detected once. Material: PBMCs or T cells enriched from blood (not recorded which). All receptors come from a woman in her 40s who had recovered from COVID-19. The CDR3 runs from the conserved cysteine through the conserved F or W. A D gene is named only where the DNA matches it firmly. The size entry is marked missing in some rows and otherwise reads once, few, many or a size class.

CDR3 protein: CASSHRRIEGNEQFF; CDR3 DNA: TGTGCCAGCAGCCACCGGAGGATAGAGGGCAATGAGCAGTTCTTC; clone size: NA; J gene: TRBJ2-1; D gene: NA; V gene: TRBV7-8
CDR3 protein: CASSVGAYSYNEQFF; CDR3 DNA: TGTGCCAGCAGCGTAGGCGCCTACTCCTACAATGAGCAGTTCTTC; clone size: NA; J gene: TRBJ2-1; D gene: NA; V gene: TRBV9
CDR3 protein: CASSPGLGQGVQPQHF; CDR3 DNA: TGTGCCAGCTCACCAGGATTGGGACAGGGGGTTCAGCCCCAGCATTTT; clone size: NA; J gene: TRBJ1-5; D gene: TRBD1; V gene: TRBV18
CDR3 protein: CASSEVNREETQYF; CDR3 DNA: TGTGCCAGCAGTGAAGTTAACAGGGAAGAGACCCAGTACTTC; clone size: NA; J gene: TRBJ2-5; D gene: NA; V gene: TRBV6-1
CDR3 protein: CASSQLPSAGNYGYTF; CDR3 DNA: TGTGCCAGCAGCCAATTGCCCTCCGCTGGCAACTATGGCTACACCTTC; clone size: NA; J gene: TRBJ1-2; D gene: NA; V gene: TRBV3-1/TRBV3-2
CDR3 protein: CASSPPARRETQYF; CDR3 DNA: TGTGCCAGCTCACCTCCGGCGCGGAGAGAGACCCAGTACTTC; clone size: NA; J gene: TRBJ2-5; D gene: NA; V gene: TRBV18
CDR3 protein: CASSSMRGQGYYGYTF; CDR3 DNA: TGTGCCAGCAGCTCCATGAGGGGACAGGGATACTATGGCTACACCTTC; clone size: NA; J gene: TRBJ1-2; D gene: TRBD1; V gene: TRBV11-2
CDR3 protein: CASSAQGAAVGYTF; CDR3 DNA: TGTGCCAGCAGTGCCCAGGGGGCGGCGGTTGGCTACACCTTC; clone size: NA; J gene: TRBJ1-2; D gene: TRBD1; V gene: TRBV2
CDR3 protein: CAWNQDRYYTGELFF; CDR3 DNA: TGTGCCTGGAATCAAGACAGGTATTACACCGGGGAGCTGTTTTTT; clone size: NA; J gene: TRBJ2-2; D gene: NA; V gene: TRBV30
CDR3 protein: CASSPGLAGAVDTQYF; CDR3 DNA: TGCGCCAGCAGCCCGGGACTAGCGGGAGCGGTAGATACGCAGTATTTT; clone size: NA; J gene: TRBJ2-3; D gene: TRBD2; V gene: TRBV4-3
CDR3 protein: CASSSNNRADPYGYTF; CDR3 DNA: TGTGCCAGCTCATCCAATAACAGGGCGGACCCCTATGGCTACACCTTC; clone size: NA; J gene: TRBJ1-2; D gene: NA; V gene: TRBV18
CDR3 protein: CASSLGLRGRATQYF; CDR3 DNA: TGTGCCAGCAGCTTGGGTTTGCGGGGGCGGGCGACCCAGTACTTC; clone size: NA; J gene: TRBJ2-5; D gene: NA; V gene: TRBV5-4
CDR3 protein: CASKSTGPDYGYTF; CDR3 DNA: TGTGCCAGCAAGTCTACAGGTCCGGACTATGGCTACACCTTC; clone size: NA; J gene: TRBJ1-2; D gene: NA; V gene: TRBV2
CDR3 protein: CASSQVMGRSDTGELFF; CDR3 DNA: TGTGCCAGCAGCCAAGTTATGGGGCGATCCGACACCGGGGAGCTGTTTTTT; clone size: NA; J gene: TRBJ2-2; D gene: NA; V gene: TRBV4-2
CDR3 protein: CASSFSGTISSYNEQFF; CDR3 DNA: TGTGCCAGCAGCTTTAGCGGGACAATTAGCTCCTACAATGAGCAGTTCTTC; clone size: NA; J gene: TRBJ2-1; D gene: TRBD2; V gene: TRBV5-4
CDR3 protein: CASSPTSAVRGNQPQHF; CDR3 DNA: TGTGCCAGCAGCCCAACGTCGGCAGTCAGGGGAAATCAGCCCCAGCATTTT; clone size: NA; J gene: TRBJ1-5; D gene: NA; V gene: TRBV28
CDR3 protein: CASSRLAGEYNEQFF; CDR3 DNA: TGTGCCAGCAGCCGACTAGCGGGAGAGTACAATGAGCAGTTCTTC; clone size: NA; J gene: TRBJ2-1; D gene: TRBD2; V gene: TRBV11-2
CDR3 protein: CASSFLLRGTEAFF; CDR3 DNA: TGTGCCAGCAGTTTTTTGTTGAGAGGCACTGAAGCTTTCTTT; clone size: once; J gene: TRBJ1-1; D gene: NA; V gene: TRBV6-5
CDR3 protein: CASSLAQGSPLHF; CDR3 DNA: TGTGCCAGCAGCTTAGCGCAGGGTTCACCCCTCCACTTT; clone size: NA; J gene: TRBJ1-6; D gene: NA; V gene: TRBV7-2
CDR3 protein: CASSFGGRAGYEQYF; CDR3 DNA: TGTGCCAGCAGCTTTGGCGGGAGGGCCGGGTACGAGCAGTACTTC; clone size: NA; J gene: TRBJ2-7; D gene: TRBD2; V gene: TRBV7-2
CDR3 protein: CASTPDTSGNTIYF; CDR3 DNA: TGTGCCAGCACCCCCGACACCTCTGGAAACACCATATATTTT; clone size: NA; J gene: TRBJ1-3; D gene: NA; V gene: TRBV3-1/TRBV3-2
CDR3 protein: CATSSLTFNTGELFF; CDR3 DNA: TGTGCCACCAGCAGTCTCACATTTAACACCGGGGAGCTGTTTTTT; clone size: NA; J gene: TRBJ2-2; D gene: NA; V gene: TRBV15
CDR3 protein: CASSYYGYEQYF; CDR3 DNA: TGTGCCAGCAGTTACTACGGGTACGAGCAGTACTTC; clone size: NA; J gene: TRBJ2-7; D gene: NA; V gene: TRBV6-5
CDR3 protein: CASSALLVPQETQYF; CDR3 DNA: TGTGCCAGCTCTGCATTACTAGTCCCCCAAGAGACCCAGTACTTC; clone size: NA; J gene: TRBJ2-5; D gene: NA; V gene: TRBV7-2
CDR3 protein: CASSSGQEVEKLFF; CDR3 DNA: TGTGCCAGCAGCTCCGGACAGGAGGTTGAAAAACTGTTTTTT; clone size: few; J gene: TRBJ1-4; D gene: TRBD1; V gene: TRBV7-9
CDR3 protein: CASSPDFSQETQYF; CDR3 DNA: TGTGCCAGCAGCCCCGATTTCAGTCAAGAGACCCAGTACTTC; clone size: NA; J gene: TRBJ2-5; D gene: NA; V gene: TRBV7-9
CDR3 protein: CASSGTTGANVLTF; CDR3 DNA: TGTGCCAGCAGCGGGACTACCGGGGCCAACGTCCTGACTTTC; clone size: NA; J gene: TRBJ2-6; D gene: TRBD2; V gene: TRBV2
CDR3 protein: CASSQLRGSDTQYF; CDR3 DNA: TGCGCCAGCAGCCAGCTTAGGGGCTCAGATACGCAGTATTTT; clone size: NA; J gene: TRBJ2-3; D gene: NA; V gene: TRBV5-1
CDR3 protein: CASSEPYAYNEQFF; CDR3 DNA: TGTGCCAGCAGTGAACCTTATGCCTACAATGAGCAGTTCTTC; clone size: medium-sized; J gene: TRBJ2-1; D gene: NA; V gene: TRBV2
CDR3 protein: CSVGATNGNQPQHF; CDR3 DNA: TGCAGCGTTGGGGCCACAAACGGCAATCAGCCCCAGCATTTT; clone size: NA; J gene: TRBJ1-5; D gene: NA; V gene: TRBV29-1
CDR3 protein: CASSRLSGVTSGANVLTF; CDR3 DNA: TGCGCCAGCAGCCGGCTCTCCGGGGTCACCTCTGGGGCCAACGTCCTGACTTTC; clone size: NA; J gene: TRBJ2-6; D gene: NA; V gene: TRBV4-1
CDR3 protein: CSVEGGGSPFENIQYF; CDR3 DNA: TGCAGCGTTGAAGGCGGCGGTTCCCCGTTCGAAAACATTCAGTACTTC; clone size: NA; J gene: TRBJ2-4; D gene: NA; V gene: TRBV29-1
CDR3 protein: CASSEALAGEQFF; CDR3 DNA: TGTGCCAGCAGTGAAGCGCTAGCCGGTGAGCAGTTCTTC; clone size: few; J gene: TRBJ2-1; D gene: NA; V gene: TRBV2
CDR3 protein: CASSLSLAGDADTQYF; CDR3 DNA: TGTGCCAGCAGTTTATCCCTAGCGGGAGACGCAGATACGCAGTATTTT; clone size: NA; J gene: TRBJ2-3; D gene: TRBD2; V gene: TRBV27
CDR3 protein: CASSLAGQAVNEQFF; CDR3 DNA: TGTGCCAGCAGCTTGGCGGGACAGGCGGTAAATGAGCAGTTCTTC; clone size: NA; J gene: TRBJ2-1; D gene: TRBD1; V gene: TRBV7-9
CDR3 protein: CASSLVGTGLYGYTF; CDR3 DNA: TGTGCCAGCAGCTTAGTCGGCACAGGGCTCTATGGCTACACCTTC; clone size: NA; J gene: TRBJ1-2; D gene: NA; V gene: TRBV7-9
CDR3 protein: CASSTTGVNRETQYF; CDR3 DNA: TGTGCCAGCAGTACCACAGGGGTGAATAGGGAGACCCAGTACTTC; clone size: NA; J gene: TRBJ2-5; D gene: TRBD1; V gene: TRBV6-5
CDR3 protein: CASGTGVNTEAFF; CDR3 DNA: TGCGCCAGCGGCACAGGGGTGAACACTGAAGCTTTCTTT; clone size: NA; J gene: TRBJ1-1; D gene: TRBD1; V gene: TRBV5-1
CDR3 protein: CASTENAGRHYGYTF; CDR3 DNA: TGTGCCAGTACCGAAAACGCAGGGAGGCACTATGGCTACACCTTC; clone size: NA; J gene: TRBJ1-2; D gene: NA; V gene: TRBV19
CDR3 protein: CASSPRGTGGYGYTF; CDR3 DNA: TGTGCCAGCAGCCCGCGAGGGACAGGGGGCTATGGCTACACCTTC; clone size: NA; J gene: TRBJ1-2; D gene: TRBD1; V gene: TRBV5-6
CDR3 protein: CASSQHQTGDYGYTF; CDR3 DNA: TGTGCCAGCAGCCAACACCAAACAGGGGACTATGGCTACACCTTC; clone size: NA; J gene: TRBJ1-2; D gene: TRBD1; V gene: TRBV4-2
CDR3 protein: CASSTGGSYTQYF; CDR3 DNA: TGTGCCAGTAGTACGGGGGGGAGTTACACGCAGTATTTT; clone size: NA; J gene: TRBJ2-3; D gene: TRBD2; V gene: TRBV19
CDR3 protein: CASSPGGTGANVLTF; CDR3 DNA: TGTGCCAGCAGCCCGGGGGGCACTGGGGCCAACGTCCTGACTTTC; clone size: NA; J gene: TRBJ2-6; D gene: NA; V gene: TRBV7-9
CDR3 protein: CASSYSRDRGHTEAFF; CDR3 DNA: TGTGCCAGCAGTTACAGCCGGGACAGGGGGCACACTGAAGCTTTCTTT; clone size: NA; J gene: TRBJ1-1; D gene: TRBD1; V gene: TRBV6-5
CDR3 protein: CASSSRGENTEAFF; CDR3 DNA: TGTGCCAGCAGCTCCCGGGGTGAGAACACTGAAGCTTTCTTT; clone size: NA; J gene: TRBJ1-1; D gene: NA; V gene: TRBV11-3
CDR3 protein: CASSLAQGRGSETQYF; CDR3 DNA: TGCGCCAGCAGCTTGGCCCAGGGGCGAGGATCGGAGACCCAGTACTTC; clone size: NA; J gene: TRBJ2-5; D gene: NA; V gene: TRBV5-1